This TCR beta chain was retrieved from a study of T-cell memory formation after mild COVID-19. For the study at large: TCR clusters mostly belonged to single donors.

Study findings and constraints: Detection of some responders pre-infection suggested pre-existing cross-reactive memory T cells participated.

Concerning this clonotype: As yet, its antigen is unknown.

TCRdb redid the calling of the 5' RACE reads with MiXCR, one entry per CDR3 protein. The profile shows 300,000 to 400,000 distinct CDR3 sequences, under 30% of them singletons. V lost 1 base to trimming and J lost 3 bases; unmatched junction nucleotides: 5. The CDR3 extends over 15 amino acids. Germline V lookup: CDR1 MGHRA, CDR2 YSYEKL. This clonotype was obtained from an adult woman who had mild COVID-19 (a few samples of this study predate the infection). Cell type and time point are not known. This chain links TRBV4-1 with TRBJ2-7, with 8 bases identical to TRBD1. The sequenced sample consisted of PBMCs or a T cell subset sorted from them (not recorded which). The chain's CDR3 is CASSQASTGGYEQYF. The CDR3 DNA is TGCGCCAGCAGCCAAGCAAGTACAGGGGGCTACGAGCAGTACTTC.